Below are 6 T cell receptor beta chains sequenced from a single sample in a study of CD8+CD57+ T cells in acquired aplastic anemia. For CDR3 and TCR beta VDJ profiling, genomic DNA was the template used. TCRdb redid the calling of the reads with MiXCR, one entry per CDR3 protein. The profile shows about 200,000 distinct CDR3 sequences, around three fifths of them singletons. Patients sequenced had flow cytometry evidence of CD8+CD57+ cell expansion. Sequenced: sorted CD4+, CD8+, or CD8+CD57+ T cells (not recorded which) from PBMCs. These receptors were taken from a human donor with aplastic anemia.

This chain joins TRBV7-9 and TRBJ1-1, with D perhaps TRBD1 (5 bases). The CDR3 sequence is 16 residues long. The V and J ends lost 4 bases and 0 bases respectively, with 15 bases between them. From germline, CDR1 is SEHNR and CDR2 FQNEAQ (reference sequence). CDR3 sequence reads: CASSYDSLRMNTEAFF. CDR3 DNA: TGTGCCAGCAGCTACGACAGCCTAAGAATGAACACTGAAGCTTTCTTT.

CDR3 protein: CASSLSWGANQPQHF. The CDR3 DNA is TGTGCCAGCAGTTTATCATGGGGGGCTAATCAGCCCCAGCATTTT. The rearrangement joins TRBV27 to TRBJ1-5; D might be TRBD1 (6 bases). The CDR3 has 15 residues. V lost 0 bases and J 4 bases, leaving 10 bases between the germline ends. Germline CDR1 and CDR2: MNHEY and SMNVEV (reference sequence).

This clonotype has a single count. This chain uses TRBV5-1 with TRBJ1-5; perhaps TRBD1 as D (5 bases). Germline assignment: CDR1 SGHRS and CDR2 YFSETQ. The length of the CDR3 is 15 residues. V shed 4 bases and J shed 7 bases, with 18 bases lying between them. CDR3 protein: CASSPTDFRGQPQHF. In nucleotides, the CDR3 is TGCGCCAGCAGCCCGACAGACTTTCGAGGGCAGCCCCAGCATTTT. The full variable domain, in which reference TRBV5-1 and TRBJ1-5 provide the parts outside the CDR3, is KAGVTQTPRYLIKTRGQQVTLSCSPISGHRSVSWYQQTPGQGLQFLFEYFSETQRNKGNFPGRFSGRQFSNSRSEMNVSTLELGDSALYLCASSPTDFRGQPQHFGDGTRLSIL.

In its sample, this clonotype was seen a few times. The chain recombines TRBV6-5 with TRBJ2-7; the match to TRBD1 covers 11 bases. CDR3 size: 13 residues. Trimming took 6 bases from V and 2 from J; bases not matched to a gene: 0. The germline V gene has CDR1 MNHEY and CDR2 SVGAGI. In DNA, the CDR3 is TGTGCCAGCAGGGGACAGGGGGCCTACGAGCAGTACTTC. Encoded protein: CASRGQGAYEQYF.

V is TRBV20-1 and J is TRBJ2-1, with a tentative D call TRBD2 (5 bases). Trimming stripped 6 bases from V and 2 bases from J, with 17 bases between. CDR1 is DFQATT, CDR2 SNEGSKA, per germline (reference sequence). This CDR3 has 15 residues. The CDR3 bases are TGCAGTGCCTCACTGGACTTTTCCCCCTACAATGAGCAGTTCTTC. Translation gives CSASLDFSPYNEQFF.

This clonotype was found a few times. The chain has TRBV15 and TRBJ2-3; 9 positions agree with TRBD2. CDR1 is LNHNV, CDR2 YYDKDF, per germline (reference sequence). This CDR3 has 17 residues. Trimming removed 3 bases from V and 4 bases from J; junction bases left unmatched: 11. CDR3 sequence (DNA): TGTGCCACCAGCAGGCCATTAGCGGGAGATGAGGCAGATACGCAGTATTTT. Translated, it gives CATSRPLAGDEADTQYF.